A selection of T cell receptor beta chains follows, all from one sample in a study of post-analysis software for immune sequencing data. MiXCR was run by TCRdb on the PCR reads, yielding one entry per CDR3 protein. The sample lists about 540,000 distinct CDR3 sequences; around 34% were seen once. The sequenced sample was blood. The receptors come from a girl aged 2-17 years with multiple sclerosis. CDR3s include the opening cysteine and the closing phenylalanine or tryptophan. D genes are given only for firm matches. The size field is filled for only some rows; it gives once, few, many or a size class.

cdr3_nt | cdr3_aa | j_call | clone_size | d_call | v_call
TGTGCCAGCAGACCAGTACAGGGGGCATGTGAGACCCAGTACTTC | CASRPVQGACETQYF | TRBJ2-5 | NA | TRBD1 | TRBV7-9
TGCAGCGTTGTGGGAGGCAACAGGGTTGGGGGCTATGGCTACACCTTC | CSVVGGNRVGGYGYTF | TRBJ1-2 | many | NA | TRBV29-1
TGTGCCAGCAGTACCCGGACAGAAGAGACCCAGTACTTC | CASSTRTEETQYF | TRBJ2-5 | few | NA | TRBV27
TGCGCCAGCAGCCAAGAAAGGACAGGGTTGAATGAGCAGTTCTTC | CASSQERTGLNEQFF | TRBJ2-1 | NA | TRBD1 | TRBV4-1
TGTGCCAGCGTCCGTAGGACAGGGGTAACATTAGGTGGCAATGAGCAGTTCTTC | CASVRRTGVTLGGNEQFF | TRBJ2-1 | NA | TRBD1 | TRBV6-1
TGTGCCAGCAGCCAAGGGGACAGCACAGATACGCAGTATTTT | CASSQGDSTDTQYF | TRBJ2-3 | few | NA | TRBV3-1
TGTGCCAGCAGTCCGGCCCCGGGGGAGGGCTACACCTTC | CASSPAPGEGYTF | TRBJ1-2 | NA | NA | TRBV12-3/TRBV12-4
TGCAGTGCTAGAGATTGGGACAAGTCACCCCTCCACTTT | CSARDWDKSPLHF | TRBJ1-6 | NA | NA | TRBV20-1
TGTGCCAGCAGTTTAAGGGAGGGGGCGAGGGGCTACACCTTC | CASSLREGARGYTF | TRBJ1-2 | NA | TRBD1 | TRBV12-3/TRBV12-4
TGTGCCACCAGCAAAGCGGGGGGACACCAAGAGACCCAGTACTTC | CATSKAGGHQETQYF | TRBJ2-5 | NA | TRBD2 | TRBV15
TGTGCCAGCAGCCAACCTCGAGGGGTCCGCGGGGCTGAGCAGTTCTTC | CASSQPRGVRGAEQFF | TRBJ2-1 | few | NA | TRBV3-1
TGTGCCAGCAGCTCGGCGGGACAGGGGGAGGACTATGGCTACACCTTC | CASSSAGQGEDYGYTF | TRBJ1-2 | NA | TRBD1 | TRBV28
TGTGCCAGCAGCTTGAGACCCGGGACTAGCGCTCCGCAAGAGACCCAGTACTTC | CASSLRPGTSAPQETQYF | TRBJ2-5 | few | TRBD2 | TRBV7-3
TGTGCCAGCAGCATTGGACTTAACTACAATGAGCAGTTCTTC | CASSIGLNYNEQFF | TRBJ2-1 | NA | NA | TRBV7-2
TGCGCCAGCAGCTTGGACGTGGGGTCAGGCACAGATACGCAGTATTTT | CASSLDVGSGTDTQYF | TRBJ2-3 | NA | NA | TRBV5-1
TGTGCCATCAGTGAAACTTGGAACACTGAAGCTTTCTTT | CAISETWNTEAFF | TRBJ1-1 | NA | NA | TRBV10-3